Described below is a single T cell receptor beta chain sequence and its context. The data stem from a study of blood T cell repertoires in COVID-19. Libraries were prepared by immunoSEQ multiplex PCR; TCRdb keeps only in-frame clonotypes and omits some of them. The profile shows around 150,000 clones, approximately 84% of them singletons. Sequenced: PBMCs or T cells enriched from blood (not recorded which). This clonotype originated in a woman aged 45 to 65 with acute COVID-19.

CDR3 nucleotides: TGTGCCAGCCTTCGGACTAGCAGCTACAATGAGCAGTTCTTC. Its protein product is CASLRTSSYNEQFF. The chain uses TRBV2 and TRBJ2-1; 8 bases line up with TRBD2. Germline CDR1 reads SNHLY; CDR2 reads FYNNEI. V gave up 8 bases and J gave up 3 bases; unmatched junction bases: 6. The CDR3 length is 14 residues.